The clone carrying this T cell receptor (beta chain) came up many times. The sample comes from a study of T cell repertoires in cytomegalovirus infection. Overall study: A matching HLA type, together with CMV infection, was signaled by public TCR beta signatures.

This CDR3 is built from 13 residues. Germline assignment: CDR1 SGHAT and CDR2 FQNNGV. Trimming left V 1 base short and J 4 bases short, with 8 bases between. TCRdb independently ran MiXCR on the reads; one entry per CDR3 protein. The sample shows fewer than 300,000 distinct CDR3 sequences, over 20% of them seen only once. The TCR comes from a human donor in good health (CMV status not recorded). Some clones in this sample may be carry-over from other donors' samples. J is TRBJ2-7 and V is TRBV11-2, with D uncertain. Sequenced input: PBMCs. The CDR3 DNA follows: TGTGCCAGCAGCTTAGGCGCCTCATACGAGCAGTACTTC. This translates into CASSLGASYEQYF.